The 9 T cell receptor beta chains listed next were all sequenced from one sample in a study of T cell changes during pregnancy in multiple sclerosis (dated by TCRdb to between 2018 and 2021). Receptor amplification or capture employed the immunoSEQ multiplex PCR assay. TCRdb holds this immuneACCESS table with in-frame rearrangements only. Some clones are missing; in checked studies, unresolved V genes explain under half, and the rest has no known cause. The sample data list about 80,000 clones, and roughly 94% of these were observed just once. The top ten hold 1.4% of the sample. The input for sequencing was peripheral blood, taken before pregnancy. All receptors derive from a female donor with multiple sclerosis, enrolled in a pregnancy study.

CDR3 in DNA: TGCGCCAGCAGCGGACCATGGGGGCAGAACAATGAGCAGTTCTTC. Translated, it gives CASSGPWGQNNEQFF. The rearrangement uses TRBV5-1 and TRBJ2-1, with D perhaps TRBD1 (6 bases). V was pared by 4 bases and J by 5 bases, with 16 bases between. This CDR3 contains 15 residues. Looked up from germline, CDR1 is SGHRS and CDR2 is YFSETQ.

The V and J genes are TRBV4-1 and TRBJ2-1; a weak D match, TRBD1 (5 bases). V dropped 0 bases and J dropped 0 bases, with 15 bases sitting between them. This CDR3 contains 18 residues. Germline CDR1 is MGHRA and CDR2 is YSYEKL. CDR3 bases: TGCGCCAGCAGCCAAGATCCTCCAGGGCCGGGCTCCTACAATGAGCAGTTCTTC. Translating gives CASSQDPPGPGSYNEQFF.

The chain couples TRBV11-2 to TRBJ1-4; no clear D gene. Trimming removed 4 bases from V and 7 bases from J, with 4 bases in between. The CDR3 is 11 amino acids. Germline CDR1 SGHAT, CDR2 FQNNGV. The CDR3 spells CASSSSEKLFF. DNA for the CDR3: TGTGCCAGCAGCTCGAGTGAAAAACTGTTTTTT.

The V call is TRBV27, the J call TRBJ2-2; no definite D call. The CDR3 spans 16 residues. Trimming left V 7 bases short and J 2 bases short, with 17 bases between. Germline V gives CDR1 MNHEY, CDR2 SMNVEV (reference sequence). CDR3 nucleotides: TGTGCCAGCACCAGATCCAACCCCGTCAACACCGGGGAGCTGTTTTTT. Amino acid sequence: CASTRSNPVNTGELFF.

This clone occurred once. The chain combines TRBV15 with TRBJ1-5, with D perhaps TRBD1 (5 bases). Germline V CDR1 and CDR2: LNHNV, YYDKDF (reference sequence). This CDR3 is 13 amino acids long. Trimming took off 8 bases at V and 4 bases at J, with 12 bases between the two ends. CDR3 DNA: TGTGCCACCGGGTCAGGGTGGAATCAGCCCCAGCATTTT. Its protein product is CATGSGWNQPQHF.

The V gene is TRBV10-1, the J gene TRBJ2-1; D is unclear. Germline V CDR1 and CDR2: WNHNN, SYGVQD (reference sequence). V was clipped by 0 bases and J by 2 bases, with 8 bases between them. This CDR3 has 15 amino acids. The CDR3 is CASSESRSTYNEQFF. CDR3 coding DNA: TGCGCCAGCAGTGAGTCGAGATCTACCTACAATGAGCAGTTCTTC.

The chain recombines TRBV4-1 with TRBJ1-3, with 8 bases lining up with TRBD1. Unmatched junction bases numbered 5, after V lost 1 base and J lost 0 bases. The CDR3 loop spans 17 amino acids. Germline lookup yields CDR1 MGHRA and CDR2 YSYEKL. CDR3 DNA sequence: TGCGCCAGCAGCCAAGGACAGGGGCCTCTCTCTGGAAACACCATATATTTT. Encoded protein: CASSQGQGPLSGNTIYF.

The V and J genes are TRBV18 and TRBJ2-6; D gene uncertain. The CDR3 consists of 18 residues. V was trimmed by 0 bases and J by 0 bases, leaving 12 bases between them. From germline, CDR1 is KGHSH and CDR2 LQKENI. CDR3 region: CASSPPTDPYSGANVLTF. The CDR3 DNA follows: TGTGCCAGCTCACCACCCACAGATCCCTACTCTGGGGCCAACGTCCTGACTTTC.

The rearrangement uses TRBV10-3 and TRBJ1-1, with D possibly being TRBD1 (6 bases). V gave up 6 bases and J gave up 3 bases, with 14 bases separating them. Germline V gene data show CDR1 as ENHRY and CDR2 as SYGVKD. There are 14 residues in the CDR3. CDR3 sequence: CAISVQGRDTEAFF. CDR3 nucleotide sequence: TGTGCCATCAGCGTACAGGGAAGAGACACTGAAGCTTTCTTT.